This T cell receptor (beta chain) was found in a study of T cells in localized non-small cell lung cancer. Trimming cost V 4 bases and J 2 bases, with 11 bases left between them. The germline gives CDR1 MNHEY, CDR2 SVGAGI. The CDR3 is 14 residues long. Only in-frame clones appear in the TCRdb table, and some are missing; sequencing was by immunoSEQ multiplex PCR. Of around 64,000 clones in the sample, approximately 90% were seen once. The origin of this receptor is a man aged 35 to 70 with stage I lung adenocarcinoma. The rearrangement uses TRBV6-5 and TRBJ1-1; D unresolved. The sample was peripheral blood, taken before any cancer treatment. CDR3 nucleotides: TGTGCCAGCAGTTTTCTCAGTGTTAACACTGAAGCTTTCTTT. Its protein is CASSFLSVNTEAFF.